The rows below give T cell receptor beta chains drawn from one sample of a study of T cells in Graves' hyperthyroidism and ophthalmopathy. TCRdb ran MiXCR on the multiplex PCR reads and lists one entry per CDR3 protein. The sample has around 190,000 distinct CDR3 sequences, 17% seen once. Sequencing was done on a sample of blood. The receptors come from a woman in her forties or fifties with Graves' hyperthyroidism. The CDR3 runs from the conserved cysteine through the conserved F or W. A D gene is named only where the DNA matches it firmly. Where a row states a size, it is once, few, many or the class of an expanded clone; other rows omit it.

TRBV30	-	TRBJ2-3	-	15	CAWSVGNLRTDTQYF	TGTGCCTGGAGTGTTGGGAACTTGCGCACAGATACGCAGTATTTT
TRBV18	-	TRBJ1-4	-	15	CASSPPPGSNEKLFF	TGTGCCAGCTCACCACCCCCAGGGAGTAATGAAAAACTGTTTTTT
TRBV30	-	TRBJ2-3	many	13	CAWSQQATDTQYF	TGTGCCTGGAGTCAACAGGCCACAGATACGCAGTATTTT
TRBV2	TRBD1	TRBJ1-5	-	16	CASSGTGGRDNQPQHF	TGTGCCAGCAGTGGGACAGGGGGTCGGGACAATCAGCCCCAGCATTTT
TRBV6-1	-	TRBJ1-2	few	13	CASSEARGLGYTF	TGTGCCAGCAGTGAAGCGCGGGGGCTCGGCTACACCTTC
TRBV19	-	TRBJ2-7	-	13	CASSIVSDYEQYF	TGTGCCAGTAGTATAGTGTCGGACTACGAGCAGTACTTC
TRBV29-1	-	TRBJ2-3	many	10	CSVGGDTQYF	TGCAGCGTTGGTGGGGATACGCAGTATTTT
TRBV6-1	TRBD1	TRBJ1-1	few	15	CASRFLDRASTEAFF	TGTGCCAGCAGATTTCTTGACAGGGCATCCACTGAAGCTTTCTTT
TRBV30	TRBD2	TRBJ2-1	-	14	CAWSASGRGNEQFF	TGTGCCTGGAGTGCTAGCGGGCGCGGCAATGAGCAGTTCTTC
TRBV11-3	-	TRBJ2-1	-	14	CASSLMPSFNEQFF	TGCGCCAGCAGCTTGATGCCTAGTTTTAATGAGCAGTTCTTC
TRBV12-3/TRBV12-4	-	TRBJ1-1	-	13	CAGSPGGSTEAFF	TGTGCCGGCAGTCCCGGTGGGAGCACTGAAGCTTTCTTT
TRBV2	-	TRBJ2-7	-	12	CASSEENYEQYF	TGTGCCAGCAGTGAAGAAAATTACGAGCAGTACTTC
TRBV7-8	TRBD1	TRBJ1-1	many	19	CASSLAGDRYLAGNTEAFF	TGTGCCAGCAGCTTAGCGGGGGACAGGTACCTCGCGGGGAACACTGAAGCTTTCTTT
TRBV7-2	-	TRBJ2-7	many	14	CASRSGGSGYEQYF	TGTGCCAGCCGATCTGGGGGGAGCGGGTACGAGCAGTACTTC
TRBV20-1	-	TRBJ2-1	many	14	CSATDMSSYNEQFF	TGCAGTGCTACTGACATGAGCTCCTACAATGAGCAGTTCTTC
TRBV28	TRBD2	TRBJ2-7	many	14	CASLPPGGPYEQYF	TGTGCCAGCCTACCCCCGGGAGGGCCCTACGAGCAGTACTTC
TRBV27	TRBD2	TRBJ2-1	-	19	CASSPGTSGRAVSYNEQFF	TGTGCCAGCAGTCCTGGGACTAGCGGGAGGGCCGTCTCCTACAATGAGCAGTTCTTC
TRBV6-5	-	TRBJ2-1	-	16	CASSYSPGPKEDEQFF	TGTGCCAGCAGTTACTCGCCGGGACCAAAAGAAGATGAGCAGTTCTTC
TRBV2	-	TRBJ2-7	many	11	CASSRISEQYF	TGTGCCAGCAGTAGGATTTCGGAGCAGTACTTC
TRBV12-3/TRBV12-4	-	TRBJ2-7	many	13	CASSLGQTYEQYF	TGTGCCAGCAGCTTAGGACAGACCTACGAGCAGTACTTC
TRBV28	-	TRBJ2-1	many	14	CASSLGDNYNEQFF	TGTGCCAGCAGTTTAGGGGACAACTACAATGAGCAGTTCTTC
TRBV12-3/TRBV12-4	TRBD2	TRBJ2-1	-	15	CASSPGLDVYNEQFF	TGTGCCAGCAGCCCGGGACTAGATGTCTACAATGAGCAGTTCTTC
TRBV30	-	TRBJ1-2	many	14	CAWSSGRPLYGYTF	TGTGCCTGGAGTAGCGGACGACCCCTCTATGGCTACACCTTC
TRBV27	-	TRBJ2-7	few	14	CASSLHFNTYEQYF	TGTGCCAGCAGTTTACATTTTAACACATACGAGCAGTACTTC